This TCR beta chain emerged from a study of PD-1 blockade in classical Hodgkin lymphoma. Overall study results and limits: Newly diagnosed patients had baseline TCR diversity that was reportedly lower than that of healthy donors. The baseline diversity of complete responders showed similarity to that of newly diagnosed patients. The drivers behind the repertoire differences, possibly disease activity or prior therapy, remain undefined.

Comments on this clone: Its antigen is unknown.

Time point denoted: cycle 4 day 1 (C4D1), after about 6 weeks of nivolumab. Each patient's relapse followed autologous stem cell transplantation, and brentuximab vedotin exposure varied. The CDR3 consists of 15 residues. Germline-derived CDR1 and CDR2 are SGHAT and FQNNGV. The V gene lost 5 bases and the J gene lost 3 bases, with 17 bases spanning the gap. Only in-frame clones appear in the TCRdb table, and some are missing; sequencing was by immunoSEQ multiplex PCR. This table has about 17,000 clones, about 61% appearing once. The rearrangement links TRBV11-2 to TRBJ2-7, with D perhaps assigned TRBD1 or TRBD2 (5 bases each). This material consisted of peripheral blood mononuclear cells (PBMCs), taken before the fourth cycle of nivolumab. This TCR was sampled from a human donor with classical Hodgkin lymphoma. CDR3 DNA: TGTGCCAGCAGCCGAGGGACGGAACTATACTACGAGCAGTACTTC. Protein product: CASSRGTELYYEQYF.